The 14 T cell receptor beta chains reported below all come from one sample, sequenced in a study of T cells after yellow fever vaccination. TCRdb used MiXCR to reprocess the 5' RACE reads, holding one entry per CDR3 protein. Here the sample spans 100,000 to 150,000 distinct CDR3 sequences, 13% to 15% being singletons. This specimen consisted of CD8+ T cells sorted from PBMCs, obtained 5 days after the yellow fever booster vaccination. The receptor set was obtained from a man in his late teens or twenties who received the YFV17D yellow fever vaccine.

The V and J genes are TRBV12-3 or TRBV12-4 and TRBJ2-5, with D possibly being TRBD1 or TRBD2 (5 bases each). The CDR3 extends over 16 amino acids. With 5 bases removed from V and 0 bases from J, the gap between germline ends came to 16 bases. The CDR3 DNA is TGTGCCAGCAGTCCACTCCGGTGGGGGAACCAAGAGACCCAGTACTTC. Protein product: CASSPLRWGNQETQYF.

This clonotype was counted a few times. The V gene is TRBV4-3, the J gene TRBJ2-1, with D perhaps TRBD2 (6 bases). Per germline, CDR1 LGHNA and CDR2 YSLEER. The CDR3 loop spans 13 amino acids. The germline V and J ends were trimmed by 5 bases and 10 bases, with 15 bases remaining between them. This CDR3 reads CASSSGRDFEQFF. DNA for the CDR3: TGCGCCAGCAGCTCCGGCCGGGACTTCGAGCAGTTCTTC.

This clonotype was observed a few times. The gene calls are TRBV10-3 and TRBJ2-1, with 11 bases identical to TRBD1. Germline lookup yields CDR1 ENHRY and CDR2 SYGVKD. The CDR3 has 14 amino acids. The V gene end was trimmed by 5 bases and the J gene end by 6 bases; junction bases not matched to a gene: 3. The CDR3 coding sequence is TGTGCCATCAGTTGGACAGGGGGCCCCAATGAGCAGTTCTTC. It translates to CAISWTGGPNEQFF.

This clonotype has a count of ten or more. This chain links TRBV6-2 or TRBV6-3 with TRBJ2-2; D call uncertain. V lost 2 bases to trimming and J lost 3 bases, with 4 bases between them. The CDR3 covers 13 residues. CDR1 MNHEY and CDR2 SVGEGT come from the germline V gene. The chain's CDR3 is CASSYTDTGELFF. The CDR3 region has the DNA TGTGCCAGCAGTTACACAGACACCGGGGAGCTGTTTTTT.

The J gene is TRBJ2-3, the V gene TRBV7-8; D uncertain. The CDR3 has 13 residues. The V gene lost 5 bases and the J gene lost 4 bases, with 10 bases spanning the gap. Germline values: CDR1 SGHVS, CDR2 FQNEAQ. This CDR3 reads CASSPPGPDTQYF. CDR3 bases: TGTGCCAGCAGCCCCCCCGGACCAGATACGCAGTATTTT.

The V call is TRBV12-3 or TRBV12-4, the J call TRBJ1-3, with D uncertain. The CDR3 spans 12 residues. V was pared by 5 bases and J by 4 bases, with 6 bases between. The CDR3 nucleotides are TGTGCCAGCAGTCCCGAAGGAAACACCATATATTTT. It yields the protein CASSPEGNTIYF.

This clonotype was seen only a few times. V usage is TRBV7-2 and J usage is TRBJ2-5; possibly TRBD1 for D (5 bases). Germline lookup yields CDR1 SGHTA and CDR2 FQGNSA. V was shortened by 3 bases and J by 1 base, with 21 bases between the two germline ends. The CDR3 runs to 18 residues. The CDR3 spells CASSFRGGIRISQETQYF. CDR3 nucleotides: TGTGCCAGCAGCTTTAGGGGTGGTATCAGGATTTCCCAAGAGACCCAGTACTTC.

V is TRBV6-5 and J is TRBJ2-5; D is undetermined. The CDR3 totals 14 residues. V dropped 0 bases and J dropped 4 bases, with 9 bases sitting between them. Germline CDR1 and CDR2: MNHEY and SVGAGI. The CDR3 region is CASSYSTSPETQYF. The CDR3, as DNA: TGTGCCAGCAGTTACTCGACCAGCCCAGAGACCCAGTACTTC.

The CDR3 nucleotides are TGCGCCAGCAGCACTCGGCGGCTAGCGGGGGCAGAGACCCAGTACTTC. Amino acids: CASSTRRLAGAETQYF. The chain links TRBV4-1 to TRBJ2-5, with 10 bases identical to TRBD2. This CDR3 has 16 amino acids. V dropped 5 bases and J dropped 4; count of bases not matched to a gene: 10. Germline V gene sequence: CDR1 MGHRA, CDR2 YSYEKL.

V is TRBV24-1 and J is TRBJ2-6; D is unclear. The germline V gene encodes CDR1 KGHDR and CDR2 SFDVKD. Between the trimmed V and J ends, which lost 4 bases and 2 bases, there was a span of 11 bases. The CDR3 has 16 amino acids. The CDR3 region is CATSDPQVAGANVLTF. The CDR3 bases are TGTGCCACCAGTGACCCTCAGGTAGCTGGGGCCAACGTCCTGACTTTC.

A few counts support this clonotype. The CDR3 spells CASLPNLDTDTQYF. As DNA, the CDR3 is TGTGCCAGCCTACCAAACCTGGACACAGATACGCAGTATTTT. The chain carries TRBV28 and TRBJ2-3, with D unclear. Germline V gene data show CDR1 as MDHEN and CDR2 as SYDVKM. There are 14 residues in the CDR3. With 8 bases removed from V and 2 bases from J, the gap between germline ends came to 14 bases.

The rearrangement links TRBV7-9 to TRBJ2-2; D not resolved. The CDR3 runs to 14 residues. Trimming shortened V by 0 bases and J by 4 bases, and 6 bases separated the two germline ends. In germline, CDR1 is SEHNR, CDR2 FQNEAQ (reference sequence). The CDR3 loop is CASSLARSTGELFF. The DNA of the CDR3 is TGTGCCAGCAGCTTAGCCCGAAGCACCGGGGAGCTGTTTTTT.

This clonotype was observed a few times. This sequence joins TRBV18 and TRBJ2-2; D might be TRBD1 or TRBD2, each matching 6 bases. Deletions cut 5 bases from V and 6 bases from J, with 22 bases between. The germline V gene has CDR1 KGHSH and CDR2 LQKENI. This CDR3 spans 17 amino acids. CDR3 sequence (DNA): TGTGCCAGCTCAGACGAGCTCGCCGGGGGCCCTGCCGGGGAGCTGTTTTTT. Translated: CASSDELAGGPAGELFF.

This clonotype has more than one count but fewer than ten. The chain uses TRBV27 and TRBJ2-7; the D call may be TRBD1 or TRBD2 (6 bases each). The CDR3 contains 14 residues. The ends were cut back, 2 bases at V and 3 bases at J, with 11 bases in the middle. Per germline, CDR1 MNHEY and CDR2 SMNVEV (reference sequence). CDR3 coding DNA: TGTGCCAGCAGTTTAAGAGAGGGGGGCTACGAGCAGTACTTC. Amino acids: CASSLREGGYEQYF.